This is a list of T cell receptor beta chains from one sample in a study of shared clonotypes between healthy human individuals. Assay used: immunoSEQ multiplex PCR; TCRdb lists only in-frame clones, some missing. The sample contains 650,000 to 750,000 clones, about two thirds of which appear only once. The specimen sequenced was memory CD4+ T cells sorted from blood. These receptors were collected from a woman aged 25 to 39 in good health. The CDR3 runs from the conserved cysteine through the conserved F or W. The D gene is left open where the match is weak. A row's size may be missing; if present it is once, few, many or a size class.

D	size	V	J	DNA	CDR3
-	-	TRBV6-1	TRBJ1-2	TGTGCCAGCAGTGCGGGCAGCGTCGCCTCTAACTATGGCTACACCTTC	CASSAGSVASNYGYTF
-	-	TRBV19	TRBJ1-5	TGTGCCAGTAGTAAAGGGGCGGCGGGTCGGCAGCCCCAGCATTTT	CASSKGAAGRQPQHF
TRBD1	few	TRBV4-1	TRBJ2-5	TGCGCCAGCAGCCCCCGGGGCACAGGGGAGTACCAAGAGACCCAGTACTTC	CASSPRGTGEYQETQYF
-	-	TRBV28	TRBJ1-4	TGTGCCAGCAGTCTAAATCCGACGGTGAATGAAAAACTGTTTTTT	CASSLNPTVNEKLFF
TRBD1	-	TRBV11-2	TRBJ2-1	TGTGCCAGCCGAGACAGGGGCTCCTACAATGAGCAGTTCTTC	CASRDRGSYNEQFF
-	few	TRBV10-1	TRBJ2-5	TGCGCCAGCAGTGAGTCGACGGCCCAAGAGACCCAGTACTTC	CASSESTAQETQYF
-	once	TRBV7-2	TRBJ1-1	TGTGCCAGCAGCTTAGGAGCGAACACTGAAGCTTTCTTT	CASSLGANTEAFF
-	-	TRBV28	TRBJ1-3	TGTGCCAGCAGGGATCACATATCTGGAAACACCATATATTTT	CASRDHISGNTIYF
-	once	TRBV28	TRBJ2-5	TGTGCCAGCAGTTTGGGGCAGGGGGGGTCACAGTACTTC	CASSLGQGGSQYF
-	-	TRBV5-6	TRBJ1-4	TGTGCCAGCAGCTTAACTCCCGGTGAAAAACTGTTTTTT	CASSLTPGEKLFF
-	few	TRBV18	TRBJ2-1	TGTGCCAGCTCACCACCGCAGGGGAATGAGCAGTTCTTC	CASSPPQGNEQFF
-	once	TRBV28	TRBJ1-5	TGTGCCAGCAGTCCCTGGGGGGATCAGCCCCAGCATTTT	CASSPWGDQPQHF
-	few	TRBV29-1	TRBJ1-3	TGCAGCGTTGAAGATGGGTACTCTGGAAACACCATATATTTT	CSVEDGYSGNTIYF
-	-	TRBV28	TRBJ1-1	TGTGCCAGCATCGAGACGGGGGCGGGGAACACTGAAGCTTTCTTT	CASIETGAGNTEAFF
TRBD1	-	TRBV28	TRBJ1-2	TGTGCCAGCAGTTTATTTCGGGACAGTGGAGGCTACACCTTC	CASSLFRDSGGYTF
-	-	TRBV7-9	TRBJ2-1	TGTGCCAGCAGCGCCCCCCGGATAGGGGGAGGTCTCGATGAGCAGTTCTTC	CASSAPRIGGGLDEQFF
-	once	TRBV27	TRBJ2-3	TGTGCCAGCAGTTTCGGGAGCGCCAGAAAAGATACGCAGTATTTT	CASSFGSARKDTQYF
TRBD1	few	TRBV5-1	TRBJ1-1	TGCGCCAGCAGCCCGGGACAGGGGGGGACTGAAGCTTTCTTT	CASSPGQGGTEAFF
-	few	TRBV7-9	TRBJ2-7	TGTGCCAGCAGCTTAGGACAGAGCTCCTACGAGCAGTACTTC	CASSLGQSSYEQYF
TRBD1	-	TRBV5-4	TRBJ1-5	TGTGCCAGCAGCCAAGTCGAAGGCAGGGGGCACCAGCCCCAGCATTTT	CASSQVEGRGHQPQHF
-	few	TRBV7-9	TRBJ2-7	TGTGCCAGCAGCCCCGATGGGGGGAGTTTCTACGAGCAGTACTTC	CASSPDGGSFYEQYF
-	many	TRBV5-1	TRBJ2-1	TGCGCCAGCAGCCTGGGACACGGGTACAATGAGCAGTTCTTC	CASSLGHGYNEQFF
TRBD2	few	TRBV13	TRBJ2-1	TGTGCCAGCAGCTCGGCCCTGACCACTAGCGGGGGGAACAATGAGCAGTTCTTC	CASSSALTTSGGNNEQFF
-	-	TRBV2	TRBJ1-6	TGTGCCAGCAGTGTGGACCGCCGGGGACCCCTCCACTTT	CASSVDRRGPLHF
TRBD1	few	TRBV2	TRBJ1-2	TGTGCCAGCAGGGACAGGGAAGCTAACTATGGCTACACCTTC	CASRDREANYGYTF